These 2 T cell receptor beta chains were all obtained from the same sample, sequenced in a study of OX40 agonist ivuxolimab in advanced cancers. Clones were read by immunoSEQ multiplex PCR, and TCRdb kept only the in-frame ones, dropping some. The sample gives 9,000 to 13,000 clones, 79% of which show up once; nearly 40% is in the top ten. The sequencing here drew on CD4+ or CD8+ T cells sorted from blood, taken in a trial of the OX40 agonist ivuxolimab. Receptor source: an adult with an advanced solid tumor such as melanoma, head and neck, liver or kidney cancer.

This chain links TRBV7-8 with TRBJ2-7; D is ambiguous. This CDR3 is 12 amino acids long. Germline values: CDR1 SGHVS, CDR2 FQNEAQ. The V end lost 1 base, the J end lost 2 bases, and 3 bases lay between the germline ends. CDR3 coding DNA: TGTGCCAGCAGCTTAGGTGCCTACGAGCAGTACTTC. It is translated as CASSLGAYEQYF.

The V call is TRBV12-2, the J call TRBJ2-1; TRBD2, the D gene given by the table, was not confirmed from the DNA. TRBV12-2 is described as a pseudogene. The CDR3 spans 16 residues. The CDR3 DNA sequence: TGTGCAAGTCGCTTGGGGAGCGGGGGGACCTACAATGAGCAGTTCTTC. Amino acids: CASRLGSGGTYNEQFF.